The clone carrying this T cell receptor beta chain has ten or more counts. The entry originates in a study of T cells in Graves' hyperthyroidism and ophthalmopathy. CDR1 SQVTM and CDR2 ANQGSEA come from the germline V gene. The V end was cut by 4 bases, the J end by 9 bases, with 18 bases between. The CDR3 runs 13 residues. Exclusion followed for patients with uncontrolled infection, other autoimmune disease, pregnancy or lactation. Thyroid ultrasound and orbital computed tomography, with clinical symptoms and serum thyroxine and TRAb, informed diagnoses. From RNA transcripts, TCR beta CDR3 regions were amplified. When the TCR CDR3 underwent first-round RT-PCR, the HTBI primer set was used. MiXCR, run by TCRdb on the multiplex PCR reads, gives a single entry per CDR3 protein. The data contain hundreds of thousands of distinct CDR3 sequences, 35% to 40% of them singletons.

The V call is TRBV29-1, the J call TRBJ1-2, with D tentatively TRBD1 (5 bases). Sequencing was carried out using blood. This sequence was found in a man between 18 and 35 years old with Graves' hyperthyroidism. The CDR3 bases are TGCAGCGTTGTAGCCAGGGCGGTAGGAAGCTACACCTTC. Translating it yields CSVVARAVGSYTF.